This T cell receptor (beta chain) emerged from a study of prognosis after radiotherapy for stage I lung cancer. The wider study: Oligometastatic NSCLC after surgical resection of the primary tumor was present in 4 or 5 patients, while newly diagnosed primary stage I lung tumors were present in around 14. The study delivered radiotherapy as SBRT in 3 to 5 fractions, with a biologically effective dose of at least 100 Gy.

Study results and caveats: A difference in TRBV and TRBJ gene usage was reportedly seen between patients with and without metastases.

Two rounds of multiplex PCR amplified TCR beta CDR3 from genomic DNA. Round one of PCR was performed, and it used primers specific to each TRBV and TRBJ gene. A second round of PCR was carried out using universal primers. One entry per CDR3 protein, called by TCRdb with MiXCR from the multiplex PCR reads. This table holds about 26,000 distinct CDR3 sequences, 30% found once. The CDR3 contains 13 residues. V shed 3 bases and J shed 7 bases, with 10 bases lying between them. Germline values: CDR1 SNHLY, CDR2 FYNNEI. Points on this clonotype: Its antigen remains unknown.

V gene TRBV2 combines with J gene TRBJ2-1, with D tentatively TRBD2 (6 bases). This material consisted of PBMCs, taken before or after stereotactic body radiation therapy (not recorded which). This TCR was recovered from a donor aged 50 or older with non-small cell lung cancer. CDR3 sequence (DNA): TGTGCCAGCAGTGAGGGACTTAAGAATGAGCAGTTCTTC. It is translated as CASSEGLKNEQFF.